This TCR beta chain was retrieved from a study of blood T cell repertoires in COVID-19. In the study overall: Samples taken during acute and convalescent COVID-19 were collected in the United States, Italy and Spain. Sample material is recorded as cDNA or gDNA derived from T cells, B-cell-depleted T cells, or PBMCs.

Germline V lookup: CDR1 MDHEN, CDR2 SYDVKM. The CDR3 contains 14 residues. V was shortened by 2 bases and J by 0 bases, with 8 bases between the two germline ends. By share, this clone ranks as medium-sized (0.01 to 0.1%). Other DNA sequences in this specimen translate into the identical CDR3. In the source study's methods: By means of reference gene primer amplification, nucleated cell counts were estimated. The assay was immunoSEQ multiplex PCR, and TCRdb's table has in-frame clones only and misses some. The DNA gave D and trimming, while V, J and clone size come from that table. The sample includes 200,000 or so clones, 75% to 90% seen only once; the top ten take approximately 5.4%.

This clonotype was obtained from a human donor in a cohort sampled during active COVID-19. The rearrangement links TRBV28 to TRBJ2-7; D is perhaps TRBD2 (5 bases). The specimen sequenced was peripheral blood. CDR3 sequence: CASSLKTNSYEQYF. CDR3 sequence (DNA): TGTGCCAGCAGTTTAAAGACTAACTCCTACGAGCAGTACTTC.